This TCR beta chain came from a study of blood T cells in healthy people across ages (dated by TCRdb to between 2015 and 2016). About the study as a whole: Template switching captured roughly one uniquely barcoded TCR beta cDNA molecule per two T cells in model experiments. To track age-related changes in TCR beta repertoire diversity, the study relied on deep sequencing normalized with unique cDNA molecular identifiers. Donors were grouped into four age groups: young (average approximately 16 years), middle-aged (39), aged (around 66) and long-lived (just over 80). To avoid experimental bias, donors of different ages were spread randomly across the sequencing lanes. The study analyzed two additional independent replicas of 1 million unique cDNA reads from the same blood draw for two donors, one aged 18 to 30 and one aged 80 or older.

Trimming takes 6 bases off V and 7 bases off J; junction bases not matched to a gene: 3. CDR1 and CDR2 are drawn from the germline V gene: SNHLY, FYNNEI. The CDR3 contains 11 residues, cysteine and phenylalanine counted. The retained sequence is limited to the CDR3, 33 bases, with the frame set at the first base. Comment on this clonotype: The antigen this receptor binds is unknown. There are no base qualities to consult, and no much larger clone falls within one base.

The method behind the library was 5' RACE. The sequencer listed for this sample is Illumina HiSeq 2500. A second PCR of about 6 to 11 cycles was performed with a sample-barcoded 5' primer and a J-beta primer mix. Each TCR beta cDNA molecule received a unique molecular identifier from a template-switch 5' adaptor carrying 12 random nucleotides. Each sample yielded at least 2.5 million CDR3-containing paired-end reads. The Mint cDNA synthesis kit, primed by a TRBC-specific oligonucleotide, was used to synthesize first-strand cDNA from all RNA. Following uracil-DNA glycosylase treatment, all cDNA underwent a first 18-cycle PCR with the universal primers M1SS and BC2_uni_R. On the authors' methods: Normalization of each sample was performed by random selection of 1 million high-quality reads, each carrying a distinct molecular identifier. Instead of being binned into consensus sequences, reads that shared molecular identifiers were thrown out. MiTCR, with a Q25 quality threshold and the strictest error-elimination algorithm, was used for CDR3 identification, clonotype clustering and error correction. A nonparametric unseen species model with Euler transformation was used to estimate a lower bound on total TCR beta diversity. TCRdb reanalyzed the raw reads on its own, using fastp at Q25 for trimming and MiXCR for clone calling, and kept in-frame beta chains. All rows with the same CDR3 protein become a single entry with the most common DNA and genes. The V and J calls and clone size come from TCRdb's table, not from the authors' own analysis. The sample table shows hundreds of thousands of distinct CDR3 sequences, and roughly 40% are seen once. In total, the top ten clones hold 10% to 15% of the sample.

What the research found in general, with its limitations: Compared with the aged group, the long-lived group had more naive CD4+ T cells, fewer expanded clones and increased TCR diversity, a pattern suggesting age selection. As age increased, observed TCR beta diversity per million T cells dropped in a roughly linear way, and a significant reduction was already evident by age approximately 40. There was a strong correlation between observed TCR beta diversity and the percentage of naive T cells measured by flow cytometry. Donor CMV infection status was unknown, potentially confounding age-related changes in expanded clonotypes. Because profiling used bulk unsorted PBMCs, naive and antigen-experienced compartments could not be compared conclusively. Estimates of total diversity from one million sequenced T cells were regarded as lower bounds and underestimates.

The 35 to 40 donors, aged 6 to 90 years, were systemically healthy Caucasian individuals from Russia. Approximately 10 milliliters of peripheral blood were collected from each donor into EDTA-treated Vacutainer tubes. PBMCs were isolated by Ficoll-Paque density-gradient centrifugation, with at least 6 million obtained per sample. Trizol reagent was used to extract total RNA from PBMCs, with at least 5 micrograms per sample. For every donor, flow cytometry on a PBMC aliquot measured the percentage of naive CD45RAhigh/CD27high T cells. Sequenced sample: blood. This receptor was obtained from a man between 18 and 35 years old in good health. The chain uses TRBV2 and TRBJ2-7; 7 of the junction bases match TRBD2. The DNA sequence follows: TGTGCCAGCAGCACCGGGGGGGAGCAGTACTTC. The translation is CASSTGGEQYF.